This T cell receptor (beta chain) was obtained from a study of blood T cells in healthy people across ages (dated by TCRdb to between 2014 and 2017). Concerning the study at large: In model experiments, roughly one uniquely barcoded TCR beta cDNA molecule per two T cells was captured by template switching. For two donors (one aged 18 to 29 and one aged 80 or older), the study analyzed two additional independent replicas of 1 million unique cDNA reads from the same blood draw. Donors of different ages were randomly distributed across sequencing lanes to avoid experimental bias. The donors were split into four age groups: young (average roughly 15 years), middle-aged (around 37), aged (roughly 68) and long-lived (over 75). Using deep sequencing normalized with unique cDNA molecular identifiers, the study measured how TCR beta repertoire diversity changes with age. What the authors observed across the whole study: Since profiling was done on bulk unsorted PBMCs, naive and antigen-experienced compartments could not be conclusively compared. Total diversity estimates from one million sequenced T cells were considered lower bounds and underestimates. Observed TCR beta diversity correlated strongly with the percentage of naive T cells measured by flow cytometry. The long-lived group showed more naive CD4+ T cells, fewer expanded clones and increased TCR diversity than the aged group, suggesting age selection. As age increased, observed TCR beta diversity per million T cells dropped in a roughly linear way, and a significant reduction was already evident by age about 40. The CMV infection status of donors was not known, potentially confounding age-related changes in expanded clonotypes.

Systemically healthy Caucasian individuals from Russia, 39 in total and aged roughly 6 to 100 years, were included as donors. Each donor gave around 9 milliliters of peripheral blood, collected into EDTA-treated Vacutainer tubes. PBMCs were isolated by Ficoll-Paque density-gradient centrifugation, with at least 7 million obtained per sample. Trizol reagent was used to extract total RNA from PBMCs, with at least 5.5 micrograms per sample. For every donor, flow cytometry on a PBMC aliquot measured the percentage of naive CD45RAhigh/CD27high T cells. Library preparation was by 5' RACE. The instrument was an Illumina HiSeq 2500. A second roughly 6 to 11 cycle PCR used a sample-barcoded 5' primer and a J-beta primer mix. A template-switch 5' adaptor carrying 12 random nucleotides introduced a unique molecular identifier onto each TCR beta cDNA molecule. Each sample yielded at least 3 million CDR3-containing paired-end reads. First-strand cDNA was synthesized from all RNA with the Mint cDNA synthesis kit, primed by a TRBC-specific oligonucleotide. Following uracil-DNA glycosylase treatment, a first 18-cycle PCR with universal primers M1SS and BC2_uni_R was performed on all cDNA. Under the source paper's analysis protocol: Each sample was normalized by randomly selecting 1 million high-quality reads, each carrying a distinct molecular identifier. Instead of being binned into consensus sequences, reads that shared molecular identifiers were thrown out. CDR3 identification, clonotype clustering and error correction used MiTCR with a Q25 quality threshold and the strictest error-elimination algorithm. A nonparametric unseen species model using Euler transformation provided a lower-bound estimate of total TCR beta diversity. Starting from the raw public reads, TCRdb applied fastp trimming at Q25, assembled clones with MiXCR and retained in-frame beta chains. Each CDR3 protein gets just one entry, which takes the most common genes and DNA from the rows behind it. TCRdb's processing, not the authors' own work, is the source of the V and J calls. The sample records about 1.8 million distinct CDR3 sequences, 49% of which are singletons. Of the sample, 2.1% falls within the top ten clones.

Inclusive of the bounding cysteine and phenylalanine, the CDR3 is 15 residues long. Solely the CDR3 DNA is kept, with 45 bases framed from the first base. Cut back by 7 bases and 5 bases, the V and J ends lie 18 bases apart. Taken from the germline V gene, the CDR1 and CDR2 loops are SGHRS and YFSETQ. On this clonotype itself: Its antigen specificity is not known. No much larger clone exists at a distance of one base, and base qualities are not known.

The receptor was derived from a woman aged 35 to 49 in good health. What was sequenced was blood. The chain is assembled from TRBV5-1 and TRBJ1-4; the D gene lacks a confident call. This receptor has the CDR3 CASWSGNGKNEKLFF. The DNA is as follows: TGCGCCAGCTGGAGTGGGAATGGGAAAAATGAAAAACTGTTTTTT.